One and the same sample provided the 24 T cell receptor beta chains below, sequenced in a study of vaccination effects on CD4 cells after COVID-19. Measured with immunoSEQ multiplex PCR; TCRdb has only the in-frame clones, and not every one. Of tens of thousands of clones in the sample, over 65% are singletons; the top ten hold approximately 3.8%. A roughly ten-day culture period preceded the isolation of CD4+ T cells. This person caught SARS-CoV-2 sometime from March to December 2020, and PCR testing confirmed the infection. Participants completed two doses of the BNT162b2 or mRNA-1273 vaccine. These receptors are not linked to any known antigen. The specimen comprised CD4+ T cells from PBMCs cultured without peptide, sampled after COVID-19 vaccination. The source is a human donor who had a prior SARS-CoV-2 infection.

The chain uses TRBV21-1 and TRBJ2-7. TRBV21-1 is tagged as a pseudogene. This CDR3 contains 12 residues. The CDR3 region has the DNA TGTGCCAGCAGCAGAAGATCCTACGAGCAGTACTTC. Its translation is CASSRRSYEQYF.

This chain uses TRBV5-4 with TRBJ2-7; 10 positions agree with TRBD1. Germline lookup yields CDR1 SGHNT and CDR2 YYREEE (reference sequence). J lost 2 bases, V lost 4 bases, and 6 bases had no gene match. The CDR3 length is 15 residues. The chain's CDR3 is CASSVTGTGAYEQYF. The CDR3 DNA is TGTGCCAGCAGCGTTACGGGGACAGGGGCCTACGAGCAGTACTTC.

The CDR3, as DNA: TGTGCCAGCAGCTCAACGACAGGGGGCTACGAGCAGTACTTC. Protein product: CASSSTTGGYEQYF. J is TRBJ2-7 and V is TRBV9; 9 nucleotides line up with TRBD1. CDR1 SGDLS and CDR2 YYNGEE come from the germline V gene. V shed 4 bases, J shed 3 bases, and the junction held 5 bases outside the gene matches. The CDR3 totals 14 residues. The variable domain in full, with the rest retrieved from reference TRBV9 and TRBJ2-7, is DSGVTQTPKHLITATGQRVTLRCSPRSGDLSVYWYQQSLDQGLQFLIQYYNGEERAKGNILERFSAQQFPDLHSELNLSSLELGDSALYFCASSSTTGGYEQYFGPGTRLTVT.

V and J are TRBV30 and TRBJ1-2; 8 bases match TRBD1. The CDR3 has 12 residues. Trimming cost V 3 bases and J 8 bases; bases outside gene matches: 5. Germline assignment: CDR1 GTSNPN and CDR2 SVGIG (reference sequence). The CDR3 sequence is CAWRPDRAGYTF. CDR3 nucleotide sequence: TGTGCCTGGAGGCCGGACAGGGCGGGCTACACCTTC. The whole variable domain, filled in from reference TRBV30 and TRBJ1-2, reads SQTIHQWPATLVQPVGSPLSLECTVEGTSNPNLYWYRQAAGRGLQLLFYSVGIGQISSEVPQNLSASRPQDRQFILSSKKLLLSDSGFYLCAWRPDRAGYTFGSGTRLTVV.

This CDR3 is CASSQENLAGDETQYF. CDR3 nucleotide sequence: TGTGCCAGCAGCCAAGAGAACCTAGCGGGGGATGAGACCCAGTACTTC. The chain uses TRBV14 and TRBJ2-5; TRBD2 agrees at 10 bases. The CDR3 is made up of 16 amino acids. Germline CDR1 and CDR2: SGHDN and FVKESK. The V segment lost 0 bases and the J segment 5 bases; nucleotides outside the gene matches: 6.

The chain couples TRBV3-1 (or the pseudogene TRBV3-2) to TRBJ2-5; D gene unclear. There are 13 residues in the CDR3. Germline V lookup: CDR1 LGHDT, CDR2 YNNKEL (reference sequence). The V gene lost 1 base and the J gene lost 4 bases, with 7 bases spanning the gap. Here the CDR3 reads CASSQVVTETQYF. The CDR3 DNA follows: TGTGCCAGCAGCCAAGTGGTTACAGAGACCCAGTACTTC.

The CDR3 DNA reads TGTGCCAGCAGTGAAGTGGGAGGGATGGCCGGGGAGCTGTTTTTT. Amino acids: CASSEVGGMAGELFF. The chain couples TRBV2 to TRBJ2-2, with TRBD2 matching 7 bases. Trimming at V came to 1 base and at J to 6 bases, leaving 5 bases not matched to a gene. This CDR3 has 15 residues. CDR1 is SNHLY, CDR2 FYNNEI, per germline.

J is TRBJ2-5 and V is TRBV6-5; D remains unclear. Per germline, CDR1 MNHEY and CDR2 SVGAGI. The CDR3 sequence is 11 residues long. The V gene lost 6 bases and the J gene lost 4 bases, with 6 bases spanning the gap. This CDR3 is CASRHGETQYF. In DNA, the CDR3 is TGTGCCAGCAGGCATGGAGAGACCCAGTACTTC.

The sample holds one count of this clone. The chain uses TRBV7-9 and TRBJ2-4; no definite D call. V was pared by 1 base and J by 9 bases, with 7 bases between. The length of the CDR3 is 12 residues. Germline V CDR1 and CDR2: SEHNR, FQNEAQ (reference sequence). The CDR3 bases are TGTGCCAGCAGCTTAGAACAGTCCATTCAGTACTTC. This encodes CASSLEQSIQYF.

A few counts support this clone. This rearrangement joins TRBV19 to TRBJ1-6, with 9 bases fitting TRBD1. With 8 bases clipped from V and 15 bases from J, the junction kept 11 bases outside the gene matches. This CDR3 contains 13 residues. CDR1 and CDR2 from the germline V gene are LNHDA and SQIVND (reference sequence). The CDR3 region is CASASQGARVLHF. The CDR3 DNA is TGTGCCAGTGCCTCACAGGGGGCACGGGTCCTCCACTTT.

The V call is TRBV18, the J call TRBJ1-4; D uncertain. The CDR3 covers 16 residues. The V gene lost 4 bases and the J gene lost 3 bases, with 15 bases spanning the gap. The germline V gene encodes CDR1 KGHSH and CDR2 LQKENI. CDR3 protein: CASSQYRPGANEKLFF. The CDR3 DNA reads TGTGCCAGCTCACAGTATCGGCCCGGGGCTAATGAAAAACTGTTTTTT.

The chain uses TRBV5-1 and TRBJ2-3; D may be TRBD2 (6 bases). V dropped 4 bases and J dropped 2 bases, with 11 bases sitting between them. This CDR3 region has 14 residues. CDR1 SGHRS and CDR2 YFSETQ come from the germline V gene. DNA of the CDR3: TGCGCCAGCAGCCTCCGGGGGTCCACAGATACGCAGTATTTT. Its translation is CASSLRGSTDTQYF.

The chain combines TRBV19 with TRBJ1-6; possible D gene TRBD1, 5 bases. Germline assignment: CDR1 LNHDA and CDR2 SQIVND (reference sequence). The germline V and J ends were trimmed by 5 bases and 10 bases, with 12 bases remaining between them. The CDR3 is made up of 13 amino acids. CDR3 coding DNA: TGTGCCAGTAGTGAAGGGACCGGGTCACCCCTCCACTTT. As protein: CASSEGTGSPLHF. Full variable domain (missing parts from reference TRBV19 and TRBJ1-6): DGGITQSPKYLFRKEGQNVTLSCEQNLNHDAMYWYRQDPGQGLRLIYYSQIVNDFQKGDIAEGYSVSREKKESFPLTVTSAQKNPTAFYLCASSEGTGSPLHFGNGTRLTVT.

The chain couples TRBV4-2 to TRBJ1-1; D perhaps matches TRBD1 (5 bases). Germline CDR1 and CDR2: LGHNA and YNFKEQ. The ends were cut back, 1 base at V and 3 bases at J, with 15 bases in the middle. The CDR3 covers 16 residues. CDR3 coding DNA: TGTGCCAGCAGCCAAGGAGCTTTCCAGGGTGACACTGAAGCTTTCTTT. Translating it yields CASSQGAFQGDTEAFF.

In DNA, the CDR3 is TGTGCCAGAAGCTCGGGACTAGCGGAAACAAAAGTCCAAGAGACCCAGTACTTC. It translates to CARSSGLAETKVQETQYF. The chain recombines TRBV5-3 with TRBJ2-5; 11 positions match TRBD2. TRBV5-3 qualifies as an ORF whose function is uncertain. Trimming at V came to 3 bases and at J to 1 base, leaving 11 bases not matched to a gene. The CDR3 totals 18 residues.

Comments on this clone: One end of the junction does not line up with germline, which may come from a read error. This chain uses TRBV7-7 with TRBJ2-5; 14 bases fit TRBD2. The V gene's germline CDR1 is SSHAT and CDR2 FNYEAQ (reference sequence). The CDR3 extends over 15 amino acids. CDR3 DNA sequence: TGTGCTAGCAGCATGGGACTAGCGGGAGAAGAGACCCAGTACTTC. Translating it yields CASSMGLAGEETQYF.

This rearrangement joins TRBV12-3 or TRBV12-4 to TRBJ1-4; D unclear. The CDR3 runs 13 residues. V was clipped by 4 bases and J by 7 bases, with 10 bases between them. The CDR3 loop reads CASSSVEGEKLFF. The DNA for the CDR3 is TGTGCCAGCAGTTCGGTGGAGGGTGAAAAACTGTTTTTT.

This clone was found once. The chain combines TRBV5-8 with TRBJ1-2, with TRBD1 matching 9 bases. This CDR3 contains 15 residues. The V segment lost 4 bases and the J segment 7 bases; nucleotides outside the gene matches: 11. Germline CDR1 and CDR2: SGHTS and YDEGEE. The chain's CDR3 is CASSIRPGQGIGYTF. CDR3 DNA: TGTGCCAGCAGCATCCGACCGGGACAGGGAATTGGCTACACCTTC. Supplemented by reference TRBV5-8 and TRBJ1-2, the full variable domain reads EAGVTQSPTHLIKTRGQQATLRCSPISGHTSVYWYQQALGLGLQFLLWYDEGEERNRGNFPPRFSGRQFPNYSSELNVNALELEDSALYLCASSIRPGQGIGYTFGSGTRLTVV.

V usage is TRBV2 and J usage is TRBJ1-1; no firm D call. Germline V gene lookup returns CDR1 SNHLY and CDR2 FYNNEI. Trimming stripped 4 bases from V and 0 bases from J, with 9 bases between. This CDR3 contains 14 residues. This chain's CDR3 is CASSVIRVNTEAFF. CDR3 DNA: TGTGCCAGCAGTGTTATACGGGTGAACACTGAAGCTTTCTTT.

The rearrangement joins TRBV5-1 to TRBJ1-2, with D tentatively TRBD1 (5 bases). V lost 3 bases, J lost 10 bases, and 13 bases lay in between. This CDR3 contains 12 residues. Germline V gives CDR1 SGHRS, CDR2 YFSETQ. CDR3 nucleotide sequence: TGCGCCAGCAGCTCGGGACTCGGGGACTACACCTTC. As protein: CASSSGLGDYTF.

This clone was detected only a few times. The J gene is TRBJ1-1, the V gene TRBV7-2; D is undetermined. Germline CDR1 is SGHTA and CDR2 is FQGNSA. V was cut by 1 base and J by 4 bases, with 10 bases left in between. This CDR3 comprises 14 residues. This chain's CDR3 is CASSLVRDGTEAFF. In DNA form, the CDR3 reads TGTGCCAGCAGCTTAGTTCGGGATGGCACTGAAGCTTTCTTT.

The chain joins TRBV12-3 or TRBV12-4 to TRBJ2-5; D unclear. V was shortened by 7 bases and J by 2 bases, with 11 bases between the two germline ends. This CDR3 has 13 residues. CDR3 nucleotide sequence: TGTGCCAGCACCCAAACGTCACAAGAGACCCAGTACTTC. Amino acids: CASTQTSQETQYF.

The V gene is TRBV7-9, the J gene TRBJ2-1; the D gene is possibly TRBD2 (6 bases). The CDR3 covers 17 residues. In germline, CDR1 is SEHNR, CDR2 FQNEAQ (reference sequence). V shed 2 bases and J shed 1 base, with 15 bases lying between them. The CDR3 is CASSLYSLRGSYNEQFF. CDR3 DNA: TGTGCCAGCAGCTTATATTCACTCCGGGGGTCCTACAATGAGCAGTTCTTC.

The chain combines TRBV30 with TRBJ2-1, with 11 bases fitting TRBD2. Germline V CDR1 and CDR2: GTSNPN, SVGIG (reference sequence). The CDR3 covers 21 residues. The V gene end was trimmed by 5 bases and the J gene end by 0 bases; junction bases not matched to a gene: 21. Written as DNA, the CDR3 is TGTGCCTGGGGGGGACTTAGGGCGCTAGCGGGGGGACTTCGCTCCTACAATGAGCAGTTCTTC. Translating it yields CAWGGLRALAGGLRSYNEQFF.